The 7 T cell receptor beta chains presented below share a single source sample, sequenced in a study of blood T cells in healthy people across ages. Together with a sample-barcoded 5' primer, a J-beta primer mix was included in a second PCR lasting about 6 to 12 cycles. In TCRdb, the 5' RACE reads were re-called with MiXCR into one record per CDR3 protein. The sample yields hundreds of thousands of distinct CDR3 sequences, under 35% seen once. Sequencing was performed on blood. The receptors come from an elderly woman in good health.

CDR3 sequence (DNA): TGTGCCAGCAGGGGTAACTTGAACACTGAAGCTTTCTTT. It encodes CASRGNLNTEAFF. The chain uses TRBV6-4 and TRBJ1-1, with no clear D. The germline gives CDR1 MRHNA, CDR2 SNTAGT. Trimming left V 6 bases short and J 0 bases short, with 8 bases between. The CDR3 is made up of 13 amino acids.

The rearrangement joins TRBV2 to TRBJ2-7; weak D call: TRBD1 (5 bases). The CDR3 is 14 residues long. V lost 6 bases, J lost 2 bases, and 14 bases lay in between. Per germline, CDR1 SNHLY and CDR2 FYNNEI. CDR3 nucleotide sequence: TGTGCCAGCAGGCAGGGTGGCCAAACCTACGAGCAGTACTTC. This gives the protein CASRQGGQTYEQYF.

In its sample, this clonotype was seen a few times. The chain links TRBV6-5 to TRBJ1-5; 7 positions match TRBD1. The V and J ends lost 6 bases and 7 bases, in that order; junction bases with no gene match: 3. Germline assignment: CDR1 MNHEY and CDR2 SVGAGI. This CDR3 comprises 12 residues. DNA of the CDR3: TGTGCCAGCAGCCGGACAGGACAGCCCCAGCATTTT. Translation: CASSRTGQPQHF.

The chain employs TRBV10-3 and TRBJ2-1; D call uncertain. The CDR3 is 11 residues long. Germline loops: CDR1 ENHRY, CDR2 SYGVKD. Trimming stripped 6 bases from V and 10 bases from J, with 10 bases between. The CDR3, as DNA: TGTGCCATCAGAGCCGCGTCAGAGCAGTTCTTC. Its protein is CAIRAASEQFF.

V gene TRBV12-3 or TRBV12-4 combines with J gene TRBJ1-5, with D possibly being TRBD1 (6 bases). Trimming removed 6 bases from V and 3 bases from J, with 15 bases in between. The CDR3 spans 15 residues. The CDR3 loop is CASSLTGINNQPQHF. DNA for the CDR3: TGTGCCAGCAGCTTGACAGGTATTAACAATCAGCCCCAGCATTTT.

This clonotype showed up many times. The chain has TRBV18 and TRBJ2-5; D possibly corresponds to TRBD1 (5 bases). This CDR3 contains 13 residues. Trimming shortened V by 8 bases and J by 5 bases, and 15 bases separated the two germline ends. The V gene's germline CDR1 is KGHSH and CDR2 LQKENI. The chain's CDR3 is CASSPGLSETQYF. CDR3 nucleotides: TGTGCCAGCAGCCCAGGGTTATCGGAGACCCAGTACTTC.

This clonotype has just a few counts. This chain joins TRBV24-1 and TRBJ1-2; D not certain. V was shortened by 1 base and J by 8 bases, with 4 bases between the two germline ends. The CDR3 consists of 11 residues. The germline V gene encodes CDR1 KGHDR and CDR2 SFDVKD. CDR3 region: CATSDLWGYTF. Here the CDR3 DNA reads TGTGCCACCAGTGATTTATGGGGCTACACCTTC.